This T cell receptor beta chain was observed in a study of T cell responses to AZD1222 COVID-19 vaccine. The protocol was immunoSEQ multiplex PCR, while the TCRdb copy is restricted to in-frame clones and leaves out a portion. In the table there are under 200,000 clones, roughly 92% of which are singletons. Details on this clone: As yet, its antigen is unknown.

This CDR3 has 14 residues. CDR1 SNHLY and CDR2 FYNNEI come from the germline V gene. The V and J ends lost 1 base and 5 bases respectively, with 12 bases between them. Study-wide results and caveats: The breadth and depth of Spike-specific TCRs increased once two AZD1222 doses had been given. The donors showed a predominance of white British ancestry and of females, with possible underestimation of clonal diversity. Nearly half of spike-specific TCRs reportedly target unmutated variant regions.

The V and J genes are TRBV2 and TRBJ2-7; D call uncertain. The sample was peripheral blood, taken on day 0 of AZD1222 vaccination. The sequence was obtained from an adult in good health. CDR3 sequence: CASSEVVRTHEQYF. CDR3 bases: TGTGCCAGCAGTGAAGTGGTTCGAACCCACGAGCAGTACTTC. The entire variable domain, with the rest obtained from reference TRBV2 and TRBJ2-7, is as follows: EPEVTQTPSHQVTQMGQEVILRCVPISNHLYFYWYRQILGQKVEFLVSFYNNEISEKSEIFDDQFSVERPDGSNFTLKIRSTKLEDSAMYFCASSEVVRTHEQYFGPGTRLTVT.